These T cell receptor beta chains were read from a single sample in a study of blood T cell repertoires in COVID-19. TCRdb's copy holds only in-frame clones and misses some; the assay was immunoSEQ multiplex PCR. Of approximately 85,000 clones in the sample, 85% were seen once. The material sequenced was peripheral blood. All receptors come from a woman aged 65 to 85 with active or convalescent COVID-19. CDR3s leave out the opening cysteine and the closing phenylalanine or tryptophan.

TRBJ1-2	TRBV6-5	ASSYPTRGGAGGYT
TRBJ2-2	TRBV5-1	ASSLSEATNTGELF
TRBJ1-3	TRBV5-1	ASSPQGAGGNTIY
TRBJ1-5	TRBV10-3	AISRQGGKSNQPQH
TRBJ2-3	TRBV6-4	ASSSQGGDTQY
TRBJ2-5	TRBV5-5	ASSPGTQETQY
TRBJ1-2	TRBV7-7	ASSPGGQSPVYT
TRBJ1-6	TRBV4-3	ASSQGQGGPYNSPLH
TRBJ1-6	TRBV7-2	ASSLAKTGGNSPLH
TRBJ1-1	TRBV7-2	ASSKQGYTEAF
TRBJ1-1	TRBV29-1	SSHGTGNTEAF
TRBJ1-1	TRBV29-1	SVEGSRGDTEAF
TRBJ1-3	TRBV15	ATSREVTAVGNTIY
TRBJ1-1	TRBV11-2	ASSLGGLRTEAF
TRBJ2-4	TRBV7-2	ASSLDGGSGTKNIQY
TRBJ2-2	TRBV19	ASSNPQGVNTGELF
TRBJ2-2	TRBV11-2	ASSLSGNTGELF
TRBJ1-3	TRBV18	ASSPSVVQSGNTIY
TRBJ2-5	TRBV7-2	ASSPSLVGGFQY
TRBJ2-2	TRBV7-2	ASSSRRLNTGELF